Each of the 9 T cell receptor beta chains below was sequenced from the same sample in a study of blood T cell repertoires in COVID-19. Profiling relied on immunoSEQ multiplex PCR, and the TCRdb table lists in-frame clones only, not all of them. The sample gives roughly 160,000 clones, 80% to 90% of which show up once; roughly 2% is in the top ten. Material: peripheral blood. These receptors all stem from a woman of 80 years or more with acute or convalescent COVID-19.

This chain connects TRBV30 to TRBJ2-7; perhaps TRBD1 as D (6 bases). With 6 bases removed from V and 2 bases from J, the gap between germline ends came to 8 bases. The CDR3 length is 11 residues. Germline V lookup: CDR1 GTSNPN, CDR2 SVGIG (reference sequence). CDR3 in amino acids: CACAGAYEQYF. CDR3 nucleotides: TGTGCCTGCGCAGGGGCCTACGAGCAGTACTTC.

This sequence joins TRBV27 and TRBJ2-3, with D hard to call. Germline V gene data show CDR1 as MNHEY and CDR2 as SMNVEV (reference sequence). This CDR3 spans 16 amino acids. The V end was cut by 6 bases, the J end by 2 bases, with 18 bases between. Written as DNA, the CDR3 is TGTGCCAGCAGCGAACAGAAAAGTTCTCTCACAGATACGCAGTATTTT. Translation gives CASSEQKSSLTDTQYF.

This clone was observed a single time. The gene calls are TRBV19 and TRBJ2-3; D not certain. The ends were cut back, 5 bases at V and 0 bases at J, with 3 bases in the middle. The germline gives CDR1 LNHDA, CDR2 SQIVND (reference sequence). The CDR3 totals 12 residues. This chain's CDR3 is CASSPSTDTQYF. CDR3 coding DNA: TGTGCCAGTAGTCCTAGCACAGATACGCAGTATTTT.

J is TRBJ2-7 and V is TRBV5-4; 10 positions match TRBD2. The junction had 5 bases not matched to a gene; V was cut back by 5 bases and J by 0 bases. Germline CDR1 reads SGHNT; CDR2 reads YYREEE (reference sequence). This CDR3 has 15 amino acids. The CDR3 protein is CASRRGLADSYEQYF. Here the CDR3 DNA reads TGTGCCAGCAGACGAGGACTAGCGGACTCCTACGAGCAGTACTTC.

The chain recombines TRBV28 with TRBJ1-5; 9 bases fit TRBD1. V lost 3 bases and J lost 7; bases outside the gene matches: 10. The CDR3 is 16 residues long. Germline lookup yields CDR1 MDHEN and CDR2 SYDVKM. CDR3 sequence: CASSLTGGWVWQPQHF. The CDR3 DNA reads as TGTGCCAGCAGTTTGACAGGGGGATGGGTGTGGCAGCCCCAGCATTTT.

The V and J genes are TRBV6-1 and TRBJ1-6; D remains ambiguous. Germline V lookup: CDR1 MNHNS, CDR2 SASEGT. This CDR3 has 12 residues. Between the trimmed V and J ends, which lost 7 bases and 6 bases, there was a span of 7 bases. The CDR3: CASTYPNSPLHF. DNA for the CDR3: TGTGCCAGCACCTATCCTAATTCACCCCTCCACTTT.

V usage is TRBV5-4 and J usage is TRBJ2-7, with 12 bases identical to TRBD1. V dropped 4 bases and J dropped 7; count of bases not matched to a gene: 6. The CDR3 is made up of 14 amino acids. Germline V CDR1 and CDR2: SGHNT, YYREEE (reference sequence). The CDR3 DNA reads as TGTGCCAGCAGCGGGACAGGGGGCTCAGGAGAGCAGTACTTC. It encodes CASSGTGGSGEQYF.

V and J are TRBV6-5 and TRBJ2-1; TRBD2 might be the D (6 bases). This CDR3 is 15 amino acids long. Germline V gene data show CDR1 as MNHEY and CDR2 as SVGAGI. V lost 2 bases and J lost 3, with 11 bases in between. CDR3 DNA sequence: TGTGCCAGCAGTTACAATGGCGGGAACTACAATGAGCAGTTCTTC. It translates to CASSYNGGNYNEQFF.

This clone was seen just once. V gene TRBV7-2 combines with J gene TRBJ2-7, with 7 nucleotides matching TRBD2. Per the germline V gene, CDR1 is SGHTA and CDR2 is FQGNSA. The CDR3 runs 16 residues. Unmatched junction bases numbered 16, after V lost 8 bases and J lost 3 bases. The CDR3 here is CASQREASGLNYEQYF. Here the CDR3 DNA reads TGTGCCAGCCAGAGGGAGGCTAGCGGATTAAACTACGAGCAGTACTTC.